These T cell receptor beta chains were read from a single sample in a study of shared clonotypes between healthy human individuals. Data came from immunoSEQ multiplex PCR; TCRdb stores just in-frame clones and leaves some out. There are 400,000 to 500,000 clones in the sample; 79% occur only once, and approximately 12% lies in the top ten. The sample consisted of PBMCs. The receptors stem from a woman between 40 and 55 years old in good health. Some clones in this sample may be carry-over from other donors' samples. Both conserved end residues are part of each CDR3. The D gene is left open where the match is weak. Size tells how often a clone was seen (once, few, many) or the class of an expanded clone, and some rows leave it out.

d_call j_call clone_size v_call cdr3_aa cdr3_nt
. TRBJ2-1 once TRBV7-7 CASSLGQGNYNEQFF TGTGCTAGCAGCTTAGGGCAGGGTAACTACAATGAGCAGTTCTTC
. TRBJ2-7 . TRBV11-2 CASSLTPQGAYEQYF TGTGCCAGCAGCTTAACCCCCCAAGGGGCCTACGAGCAGTACTTC
. TRBJ1-4 few TRBV4-1 CASSQNRDEKLFF TGCGCCAGCAGCCAAAATCGTGACGAAAAACTGTTTTTT
. TRBJ2-7 . TRBV18 CASSPPARRDEQYF TGTGCCAGCTCACCACCCGCCCGGCGAGACGAGCAGTACTTC
. TRBJ1-3 once TRBV2 CASRVSGSGNTIYF TGTGCCAGCAGGGTATCGGGTTCTGGAAACACCATATATTTT
. TRBJ2-7 . TRBV11-3 CASSLGPMSSYEQYF TGTGCCAGCAGCCTAGGACCTATGAGCTCCTACGAGCAGTACTTC
TRBD1 TRBJ2-5 . TRBV7-6 CASTRQGWETQYF TGTGCCAGCACTAGACAGGGTTGGGAGACCCAGTACTTC
TRBD2 TRBJ2-1 . TRBV7-2 CASSLVAGGSYNEQFF TGTGCCAGCAGCTTAGTGGCGGGAGGATCCTACAATGAGCAGTTCTTC
TRBD1 TRBJ1-2 . TRBV27 CASRDRERANYGYTF TGTGCCAGCAGGGACAGGGAACGGGCTAACTATGGCTACACCTTC
TRBD1 TRBJ1-2 . TRBV5-1 CASSLAGQANYGYTF TGCGCCAGCAGCTTGGCCGGACAGGCTAACTATGGCTACACCTTC
TRBD1 TRBJ1-1 . TRBV6-4 CASSVDRAATEAFF TGTGCCAGCAGTGTGGACAGGGCGGCCACTGAAGCTTTCTTT
TRBD1 TRBJ1-2 . TRBV7-3 CASGGGDRVTSGYTF TGTGCCAGCGGCGGGGGAGACAGGGTGACTTCTGGCTACACCTTC
TRBD1 TRBJ2-3 . TRBV6-7 CASSQRNRQGVPTDTQYF TGTGCCAGCAGCCAGAGGAACCGACAGGGAGTCCCCACAGATACGCAGTATTTT
. TRBJ1-1 . TRBV2 CASSDFAGETEAFF TGTGCCAGCAGTGATTTTGCAGGGGAGACTGAAGCTTTCTTT
. TRBJ1-2 . TRBV6-1 CASSDGSYYGYTF TGTGCCAGCAGTGATGGCAGCTACTATGGCTACACCTTC
TRBD1 TRBJ2-3 . TRBV11-2 CASSLVAGFGTGADTQYF TGTGCCAGCAGCTTAGTGGCGGGTTTTGGGACAGGGGCAGATACGCAGTATTTT